This record concerns one TCR beta chain sequence. These data belong to a study of blood T cell repertoires in COVID-19. Overall study: Sites in the United States, Italy and Spain provided acute and convalescent COVID-19 samples.

Produced via immunoSEQ multiplex PCR; TCRdb's table is partial and in-frame only. Among around 120,000 clones listed, 80% to 90% were seen once. J lost 6 bases, V lost 6 bases, and 3 bases had no gene match. This CDR3 comprises 13 residues. Germline V gives CDR1 MNHEY, CDR2 SVGAGI. The chain couples TRBV6-5 to TRBJ1-5, with TRBD1 matching 9 bases. The origin of this receptor is a man older than 75 with active or convalescent COVID-19. The sample was peripheral blood. The CDR3 loop reads CASRQGAFQPQHF. The CDR3 DNA reads as TGTGCCAGCAGACAGGGGGCATTTCAGCCCCAGCATTTT.